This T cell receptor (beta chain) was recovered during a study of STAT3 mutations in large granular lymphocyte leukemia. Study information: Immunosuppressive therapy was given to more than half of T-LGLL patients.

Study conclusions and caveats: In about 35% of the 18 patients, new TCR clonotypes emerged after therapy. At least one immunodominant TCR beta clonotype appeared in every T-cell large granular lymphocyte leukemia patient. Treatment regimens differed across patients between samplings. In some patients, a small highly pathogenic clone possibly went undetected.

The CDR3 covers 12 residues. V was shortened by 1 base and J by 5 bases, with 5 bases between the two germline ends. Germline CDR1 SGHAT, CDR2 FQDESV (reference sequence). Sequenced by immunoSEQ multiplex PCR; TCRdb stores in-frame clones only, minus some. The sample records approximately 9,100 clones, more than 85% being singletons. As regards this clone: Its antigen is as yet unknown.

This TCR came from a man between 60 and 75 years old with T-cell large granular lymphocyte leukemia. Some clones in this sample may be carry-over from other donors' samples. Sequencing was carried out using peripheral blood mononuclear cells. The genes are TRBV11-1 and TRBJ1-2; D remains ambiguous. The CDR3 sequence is CASSLGTYGYTF. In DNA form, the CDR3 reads TGTGCCAGCAGCTTAGGGACTTATGGCTACACCTTC.